The 27 T cell receptor beta chains presented below share a single source sample, sequenced in a study of blood T cell repertoires in COVID-19. Some clones are missing from TCRdb's copy, which holds only in-frame ones; the method was immunoSEQ multiplex PCR. Here the sample spans about 140,000 clones, 85% to 90% being singletons. Sequenced sample: peripheral blood. These receptors came from a woman older than 75 with acute or convalescent COVID-19.

The chain recombines TRBV6-1 with TRBJ1-6; no reliable D call. This CDR3 contains 14 residues. The ends were cut back, 2 bases at V and 11 bases at J, with 13 bases in the middle. Per the germline V gene, CDR1 is MNHNS and CDR2 is SASEGT. CDR3 residues: CASSENSQYAPLHF. CDR3 coding DNA: TGTGCCAGCAGTGAAAACTCCCAATACGCACCCCTCCACTTT.

As DNA, the CDR3 is TGTGCCAGCAGCCGACAGGGACAGCCCCAGCATTTT. Protein sequence: CASSRQGQPQHF. The chain couples TRBV12-3 or TRBV12-4 to TRBJ1-5, with TRBD1 matching 7 bases. V dropped 6 bases and J dropped 7; count of bases not matched to a gene: 3. The CDR3 contains 12 residues.

J is TRBJ1-2 and V is TRBV5-6; D not certain. Germline values: CDR1 SGHDT, CDR2 YYEEEE. CDR3 length: 15 residues. V shed 1 base and J shed 3 bases, with 13 bases lying between them. The CDR3 is CASSLFVAPDYGYTF. In nucleotides, the CDR3 is TGTGCCAGCAGCTTGTTTGTAGCCCCGGACTATGGCTACACCTTC. Together with reference TRBV5-6 and TRBJ1-2, the CDR3 gives the full variable domain: DAGVTQSPTHLIKTRGQQVTLRCSPKSGHDTVSWYQQALGQGPQFIFQYYEEEERQRGNFPDRFSGHQFPNYSSELNVNALLLGDSALYLCASSLFVAPDYGYTFGSGTRLTVV.

The CDR3 DNA sequence: TGTGCCAGCAGCCGAACCGGGACCTACAATGAGCAGTTCTTC. Its protein product is CASSRTGTYNEQFF. The chain carries TRBV7-3 and TRBJ2-1; the D gene is possibly TRBD2 (5 bases). CDR3 size: 14 residues. The V gene's germline CDR1 is SGHTA and CDR2 FQGTGA. Trimming pared 5 bases from V and 2 bases from J, leaving 10 bases between.

The chain recombines TRBV5-6 with TRBJ1-1, with 7 bases fitting TRBD1. Germline CDR1 SGHDT, CDR2 YYEEEE. The CDR3 length is 18 residues. V shed 4 bases, J shed 3 bases, and the junction held 18 bases outside the gene matches. The chain's CDR3 is CASSPRGTAPKFYTEAFF. CDR3 bases: TGTGCCAGCAGCCCGAGGGGGACAGCGCCCAAATTTTACACTGAAGCTTTCTTT.

The chain has TRBV6-2 or TRBV6-3 and TRBJ2-7, with D maybe TRBD1 (8 bases). CDR3 length: 16 residues. Trimming removed 2 bases from V and 2 bases from J, with 16 bases in between. In germline, CDR1 is MNHEY, CDR2 SVGEGT. CDR3 nucleotide sequence: TGTGCCAGCAGTTACCTCCCACAGGGGGGGACCTACGAGCAGTACTTC. Translation: CASSYLPQGGTYEQYF.

The chain has TRBV28 and TRBJ1-2, with D tentatively TRBD1 (6 bases). Trimming stripped 5 bases from V and 0 bases from J, with 16 bases between. The CDR3 is 16 amino acids. Germline assignment: CDR1 MDHEN and CDR2 SYDVKM. The DNA of the CDR3 is TGTGCCAGCAGTAGACCCCCACAGGGAACTAACTATGGCTACACCTTC. Translating it yields CASSRPPQGTNYGYTF.

This clone was observed once. V usage is TRBV5-4 and J usage is TRBJ2-2; 8 nucleotides match TRBD2. Germline assignment: CDR1 SGHNT and CDR2 YYREEE (reference sequence). CDR3 length: 16 amino acids. V dropped 4 bases and J dropped 4; count of bases not matched to a gene: 9. CDR3 region: CASSARLARSTGELFF. As DNA, the CDR3 is TGTGCCAGCAGCGCACGACTAGCGAGAAGCACCGGGGAGCTGTTTTTT.

The rearrangement uses TRBV21-1 and TRBJ1-3; the table's D call TRBD1 went unverified against the DNA. TRBV21-1 constitutes a pseudogene. CDR3 length: 19 amino acids. CDR3 nucleotide sequence: TGTGCCAGCAGCACATACCCCGGGACAGGCGAAAGCTCTGGAAACACCATATATTTT. Its translation: CASSTYPGTGESSGNTIYF.

This chain joins TRBV2 and TRBJ1-5; possibly TRBD1 for D (5 bases). The germline V and J ends were trimmed by 4 bases and 3 bases, with 10 bases remaining between them. CDR1 and CDR2 from the germline V gene are SNHLY and FYNNEI. The CDR3 extends over 14 amino acids. The CDR3 region is CASSGGGYNQPQHF. Here the CDR3 DNA reads TGTGCCAGCAGTGGGGGGGGGTACAATCAGCCCCAGCATTTT.

The gene calls are TRBV18 and TRBJ1-1, with D hard to call. In germline, CDR1 is KGHSH, CDR2 LQKENI. Trimming left V 0 bases short and J 10 bases short, with 15 bases between. The CDR3 is made up of 14 amino acids. In DNA form, the CDR3 reads TGTGCCAGCTCACCACCGGGCAGGTTTGAGAGAGCTTTCTTT. Amino acid sequence: CASSPPGRFERAFF. The variable domain in full, with the rest retrieved from reference TRBV18 and TRBJ1-1, is NAGVMQNPRHLVRRRGQEARLRCSPMKGHSHVYWYRQLPEEGLKFMVYLQKENIIDESGMPKERFSAEFPKEGPSILRIQQVVRGDSAAYFCASSPPGRFERAFFGQGTRLTVV.

The V and J genes are TRBV4-2 and TRBJ2-1, with 10 positions matching TRBD2. This CDR3 region has 14 residues. The junction had 2 bases not matched to a gene; V was cut back by 4 bases and J by 5 bases. The germline V gene encodes CDR1 LGHNA and CDR2 YNFKEQ. CDR3 sequence: CASSPSGGDNEQFF. DNA for the CDR3: TGTGCCAGCAGCCCAAGCGGGGGGGACAATGAGCAGTTCTTC.

J is TRBJ2-7 and V is TRBV11-1; D remains unclear. The CDR3 totals 14 residues. Trimming pared 5 bases from V and 3 bases from J, leaving 14 bases between. Germline V CDR1 and CDR2: SGHAT, FQDESV (reference sequence). CDR3 protein: CASSGTVGSYEQYF. The DNA for the CDR3 is TGTGCCAGCAGCGGAACAGTCGGAAGCTACGAGCAGTACTTC.

The chain combines TRBV5-8 with TRBJ2-5; a weak D match, TRBD2 (5 bases). The CDR3 totals 13 residues. V gave up 2 bases and J gave up 7 bases, with 12 bases separating them. CDR1 SGHTS and CDR2 YDEGEE come from the germline V gene. In DNA, the CDR3 is TGTGCCAGCAGCTTTCTAGCAGTCGGGACCCAGTACTTC. Amino acids: CASSFLAVGTQYF.

This chain joins TRBV14 and TRBJ2-7; 9 bases are shared with TRBD1. Germline trimming cut 6 bases from V and 0 bases from J; bases unmatched to any gene: 6. The CDR3 runs 15 residues. CDR1 is SGHDN, CDR2 FVKESK, per germline. CDR3 region: CASRRTGESSYEQYF. CDR3 coding DNA: TGTGCCAGCAGACGGACAGGGGAGAGCTCCTACGAGCAGTACTTC.

The V gene is TRBV18, the J gene TRBJ2-1; 14 nucleotides line up with TRBD2. Germline lookup yields CDR1 KGHSH and CDR2 LQKENI. V was clipped by 8 bases and J by 6 bases; unmatched bases: 12. The CDR3 contains 17 residues. CDR3 sequence: CASRMGLAGDSFNEQFF. For the CDR3, the DNA is TGTGCCAGCCGCATGGGACTAGCGGGGGACTCGTTCAATGAGCAGTTCTTC.

The rearrangement uses TRBV11-2 and TRBJ1-2; 7 nucleotides line up with TRBD1. Germline trimming cut 2 bases from V and 6 bases from J; bases unmatched to any gene: 12. CDR1 SGHAT and CDR2 FQNNGV come from the germline V gene. CDR3 length equals 16 residues. CDR3 region: CASSLTLSQGPNGYTF. Here the CDR3 DNA reads TGTGCCAGCAGCTTAACTTTGTCACAGGGGCCCAATGGCTACACCTTC.

The V and J genes are TRBV14 and TRBJ1-2; 11 bases agree with TRBD1. CDR1 is SGHDN, CDR2 FVKESK, per germline. This CDR3 contains 16 residues. The junction had 7 bases not matched to a gene; V was cut back by 2 bases and J by 5 bases. CDR3 residues: CASSQTRTGGSYGYTF. As DNA, the CDR3 is TGTGCCAGCAGCCAAACTCGGACAGGGGGCTCATATGGCTACACCTTC. The full variable domain, with the rest looked up from reference TRBV14 and TRBJ1-2, is EAGVTQFPSHSVIEKGQTVTLRCDPISGHDNLYWYRRVMGKEIKFLLHFVKESKQDESGMPNNRFLAERTGGTYSTLKVQPAELEDSGVYFCASSQTRTGGSYGYTFGSGTRLTVV.

This chain connects TRBV5-1 to TRBJ1-2, with TRBD1 as a possible D gene (6 bases). The germline CDR1 and CDR2 sequences are SGHRS and YFSETQ. V dropped 0 bases and J dropped 4 bases, with 19 bases sitting between them. The CDR3 runs to 17 residues. CDR3 DNA: TGCGCCAGCAGCTTGGGAGATAACAGGGACCTGGTCTATGGCTACACCTTC. Encoded protein: CASSLGDNRDLVYGYTF.

V is TRBV3-1 (or the pseudogene TRBV3-2) and J is TRBJ1-6; no clear D. Deletions cut 1 base from V and 7 bases from J, with 5 bases between. Germline V gene lookup returns CDR1 LGHDT and CDR2 YNNKEL (reference sequence). The CDR3 runs 13 residues. CDR3 in amino acids: CASSQAPNSPLHF. The CDR3 DNA sequence: TGTGCCAGCAGCCAAGCTCCGAATTCACCCCTCCACTTT.

This clone was found once. V is TRBV5-5 and J is TRBJ1-1; TRBD1 might be the D (5 bases). Trimming took off 0 bases at V and 5 bases at J, with 8 bases between the two ends. The CDR3 extends over 13 amino acids. CDR1 is SGHKS, CDR2 YYEKEE, per germline (reference sequence). DNA for the CDR3: TGTGCCAGCAGCTTGGTCAGGGATACTGAAGCTTTCTTT. Amino acids: CASSLVRDTEAFF.

The genes are TRBV7-9 and TRBJ1-1, with unresolved D. V was pared by 4 bases and J by 7 bases, with 16 bases between. Germline values: CDR1 SEHNR, CDR2 FQNEAQ (reference sequence). The CDR3 contains 14 residues. CDR3 protein: CASSWAPAAGEAFF. Written as DNA, the CDR3 is TGTGCCAGCAGCTGGGCCCCCGCCGCGGGTGAAGCTTTCTTT.

The V gene is TRBV2, the J gene TRBJ2-3; weak D call: TRBD2 (6 bases). Trimming took 4 bases from V and 0 from J, leaving 8 bases between them. In germline, CDR1 is SNHLY, CDR2 FYNNEI. This CDR3 has 14 residues. CDR3 in DNA: TGTGCCAGCAGTGGCGGGGATAGCACAGATACGCAGTATTTT. Translated, it gives CASSGGDSTDTQYF.

The chain has TRBV2 and TRBJ1-1; D gene unclear. Trimming shortened V by 6 bases and J by 7 bases, and 18 bases separated the two germline ends. Looked up from germline, CDR1 is SNHLY and CDR2 is FYNNEI. There are 14 residues in the CDR3. DNA for the CDR3: TGTGCCAGCAGCACACAATTCTCGGAGGGTGAAGCTTTCTTT. Protein: CASSTQFSEGEAFF.

The chain links TRBV29-1 to TRBJ2-1; D perhaps matches TRBD1 (5 bases). The V end lost 3 bases, the J end lost 8 bases, and 11 bases lay between the germline ends. CDR1 is SQVTM, CDR2 ANQGSEA, per germline. The CDR3 extends over 12 amino acids. CDR3 amino acids: CSVEGPTHEQFF. CDR3 sequence (DNA): TGCAGCGTTGAGGGGCCTACCCATGAGCAGTTCTTC.

The genes are TRBV3-1 (or the pseudogene TRBV3-2) and TRBJ2-2, with 9 bases identical to TRBD2. CDR1 is LGHDT and CDR2 is YNNKEL in the germline V gene (reference sequence). Trimming removed 2 bases from V and 6 bases from J; junction bases left unmatched: 4. The CDR3 is 15 residues long. The CDR3 nucleotides are TGTGCCAGCAGCCAATTAGCGGGGGTAGCCGGGGAGCTGTTTTTT. It specifies CASSQLAGVAGELFF.

The rearrangement links TRBV27 to TRBJ1-1, with 7 bases that match TRBD1. The CDR3 sequence is 14 residues long. CDR1 and CDR2 from the germline V gene are MNHEY and SMNVEV (reference sequence). J was trimmed by 0 bases and V by 5 bases; bases with no gene match: 3. CDR3 protein: CASSPDRMNTEAFF. Written as DNA, the CDR3 is TGTGCCAGCAGTCCGGACAGGATGAACACTGAAGCTTTCTTT.